These T cell receptor beta chains were read from a single sample in a study of glioma-infiltrating T cells after dendritic cell vaccination. Clones were read by immunoSEQ multiplex PCR, and TCRdb kept only the in-frame ones, dropping some. This table holds 90,000 to 110,000 clones, around 90% found once. The sequences come from blood, collected after dendritic cell vaccination. The receptors were sampled from a human donor with glioblastoma. The CDR3 runs from the conserved cysteine through the conserved F or W. The order of the fields is clone size, D gene, V gene, J gene, CDR3 protein, CDR3 DNA. The D gene is left open where the match is weak. Clone sizes are given selectively: once, few, many, or a class where the clone is expanded.

clone_size: NA; d_call: TRBD1; v_call: TRBV5-4; j_call: TRBJ1-2; cdr3_aa: CASSLRTLGQGAFGYTF; cdr3_nt: TGTGCCAGCAGTCTTCGGACTTTGGGACAGGGGGCTTTTGGCTACACCTTC
clone_size: NA; d_call: NA; v_call: TRBV5-6; j_call: TRBJ1-5; cdr3_aa: CASSLGQLNQPQHF; cdr3_nt: TGTGCCAGCAGCTTGGGTCAGTTAAATCAGCCCCAGCATTTT
clone_size: once; d_call: NA; v_call: TRBV6-5; j_call: TRBJ1-1; cdr3_aa: CASNTPLTEAFF; cdr3_nt: TGTGCCAGCAACACACCGCTTACTGAAGCTTTCTTT
clone_size: NA; d_call: NA; v_call: TRBV11-3; j_call: TRBJ2-1; cdr3_aa: CASSLRLEGWGEQFF; cdr3_nt: TGTGCCAGCAGCTTAAGACTAGAGGGGTGGGGTGAGCAGTTCTTC
clone_size: once; d_call: NA; v_call: TRBV6-5; j_call: TRBJ1-5; cdr3_aa: CASSYRQQPQHF; cdr3_nt: TGTGCCAGCAGTTATCGACAGCAGCCCCAGCATTTT
clone_size: NA; d_call: TRBD1; v_call: TRBV2; j_call: TRBJ1-1; cdr3_aa: CASSDRGYTEAFF; cdr3_nt: TGTGCCAGCAGCGACAGGGGGTACACTGAAGCTTTCTTT
clone_size: once; d_call: NA; v_call: TRBV19; j_call: TRBJ1-5; cdr3_aa: CASSINRVQPQHF; cdr3_nt: TGTGCCAGTAGTATTAACCGGGTCCAGCCCCAGCATTTT
clone_size: NA; d_call: TRBD2; v_call: TRBV5-4; j_call: TRBJ2-1; cdr3_aa: CASSLDGTIGDEQFF; cdr3_nt: TGTGCCAGCAGCTTGGACGGGACTATTGGGGATGAGCAGTTCTTC
clone_size: NA; d_call: NA; v_call: TRBV10-1; j_call: TRBJ2-7; cdr3_aa: CASSEAGDYEQYF; cdr3_nt: TGCGCCAGCAGTGAAGCCGGGGACTACGAGCAGTACTTC
clone_size: NA; d_call: TRBD1; v_call: TRBV30; j_call: TRBJ2-1; cdr3_aa: CAALASPGQGKEQFF; cdr3_nt: TGTGCCGCCCTCGCGAGCCCGGGACAGGGAAAAGAGCAGTTCTTC
clone_size: NA; d_call: NA; v_call: TRBV27; j_call: TRBJ1-6; cdr3_aa: CASSFEPGNSPLHF; cdr3_nt: TGTGCCAGCAGTTTCGAGCCCGGGAATTCACCCCTCCACTTT
clone_size: NA; d_call: NA; v_call: TRBV27; j_call: TRBJ2-7; cdr3_aa: CASRPPQVSSYEQYF; cdr3_nt: TGTGCCAGCAGGCCGCCACAGGTTAGCTCCTACGAGCAGTACTTC
clone_size: NA; d_call: TRBD2; v_call: TRBV5-1; j_call: TRBJ2-1; cdr3_aa: CASSFTSGGYNEQFF; cdr3_nt: TGCGCCAGCAGCTTTACTAGCGGGGGATACAATGAGCAGTTCTTC
clone_size: NA; d_call: TRBD1; v_call: TRBV9; j_call: TRBJ2-3; cdr3_aa: CASSVGQGADTQYF; cdr3_nt: TGTGCCAGCAGCGTAGGACAGGGGGCCGATACGCAGTATTTT
clone_size: NA; d_call: TRBD1; v_call: TRBV9; j_call: TRBJ2-7; cdr3_aa: CASSVGTGAPYEQYF; cdr3_nt: TGTGCCAGCAGCGTAGGTACAGGGGCGCCCTACGAGCAGTACTTC
clone_size: NA; d_call: NA; v_call: TRBV9; j_call: TRBJ2-3; cdr3_aa: CASSTSSSGATDTQYF; cdr3_nt: TGTGCCAGCAGCACTTCTAGCAGCGGAGCCACAGATACGCAGTATTTT
clone_size: NA; d_call: TRBD1; v_call: TRBV18; j_call: TRBJ1-4; cdr3_aa: CASSAQSGTGYEKLFF; cdr3_nt: TGTGCCAGCTCAGCCCAGTCCGGGACAGGGTACGAAAAACTGTTTTTT
clone_size: NA; d_call: NA; v_call: TRBV6-1; j_call: TRBJ1-4; cdr3_aa: CASSDQGRNEKLFF; cdr3_nt: TGTGCCAGCAGTGACCAGGGTCGTAATGAAAAACTGTTTTTT
clone_size: NA; d_call: NA; v_call: TRBV30; j_call: TRBJ2-3; cdr3_aa: CALRGIQGMTDTQYF; cdr3_nt: TGTGCCTTAAGGGGGATACAGGGTATGACAGATACGCAGTATTTT
clone_size: NA; d_call: NA; v_call: TRBV6-5; j_call: TRBJ2-1; cdr3_aa: CASTEGSYNEQFF; cdr3_nt: TGTGCCAGCACCGAGGGCTCCTACAATGAGCAGTTCTTC
clone_size: NA; d_call: NA; v_call: TRBV19; j_call: TRBJ2-2; cdr3_aa: CASKDRRNTGELFF; cdr3_nt: TGTGCCAGTAAAGACAGGCGGAACACCGGGGAGCTGTTTTTT
clone_size: once; d_call: TRBD1; v_call: TRBV27; j_call: TRBJ2-7; cdr3_aa: CASSPYDRVRSGEQYF; cdr3_nt: TGTGCCAGCAGTCCGTATGACAGGGTACGTTCGGGAGAGCAGTACTTC
clone_size: NA; d_call: NA; v_call: TRBV5-1; j_call: TRBJ1-4; cdr3_aa: CASSLVGGNNEKLFF; cdr3_nt: TGCGCCAGCAGTTTGGTCGGGGGGAATAATGAAAAACTGTTTTTT
clone_size: once; d_call: NA; v_call: TRBV10-3; j_call: TRBJ2-7; cdr3_aa: CAISGTGNYEQYF; cdr3_nt: TGTGCCATCAGCGGAACCGGGAACTACGAGCAGTACTTC
clone_size: once; d_call: NA; v_call: TRBV2; j_call: TRBJ1-6; cdr3_aa: CASTWAGRNSPLHF; cdr3_nt: TGTGCCAGCACATGGGCAGGGCGTAATTCACCCCTCCACTTT
clone_size: NA; d_call: TRBD1; v_call: TRBV2; j_call: TRBJ2-5; cdr3_aa: CASRGWTGKETQYF; cdr3_nt: TGTGCCAGCAGAGGGTGGACAGGTAAAGAGACCCAGTACTTC
clone_size: NA; d_call: NA; v_call: TRBV5-6; j_call: TRBJ1-2; cdr3_aa: CASSSEAGYYGYTF; cdr3_nt: TGTGCCAGCAGCTCGGAGGCCGGGTACTATGGCTACACCTTC
clone_size: NA; d_call: NA; v_call: TRBV7-6; j_call: TRBJ2-5; cdr3_aa: CASSQSGSEETQYF; cdr3_nt: TGTGCCAGCAGCCAATCGGGGTCAGAAGAGACCCAGTACTTC
clone_size: NA; d_call: NA; v_call: TRBV2; j_call: TRBJ2-3; cdr3_aa: CASRPPGLNRGTQYF; cdr3_nt: TGTGCCAGCAGGCCCCCGGGACTAAATAGGGGGACGCAGTATTTT
clone_size: NA; d_call: NA; v_call: TRBV5-4; j_call: TRBJ2-1; cdr3_aa: CASSSSGSVAYNEQFF; cdr3_nt: TGTGCCAGCAGCTCCTCCGGGAGTGTGGCCTACAATGAGCAGTTCTTC
clone_size: NA; d_call: NA; v_call: TRBV10-3; j_call: TRBJ2-1; cdr3_aa: CAISRPATHYNEQFF; cdr3_nt: TGTGCCATCAGTCGACCGGCGACTCATTACAATGAGCAGTTCTTC
clone_size: NA; d_call: NA; v_call: TRBV6-1; j_call: TRBJ2-5; cdr3_aa: CASSEGRSRLETQYF; cdr3_nt: TGTGCCAGCAGTGAGGGCCGATCTCGCCTGGAGACCCAGTACTTC
clone_size: NA; d_call: NA; v_call: TRBV27; j_call: TRBJ1-2; cdr3_aa: CASSLSTVPRSGYTF; cdr3_nt: TGTGCCAGCAGTTTATCCACAGTCCCCCGCTCGGGCTACACCTTC
clone_size: NA; d_call: TRBD1; v_call: TRBV2; j_call: TRBJ1-2; cdr3_aa: CASSTRGRGGGYTF; cdr3_nt: TGTGCCAGCAGTACCAGGGGGAGAGGCGGCGGCTACACCTTC
clone_size: NA; d_call: NA; v_call: TRBV12-2; j_call: TRBJ2-3; cdr3_aa: CASRRLADTQYF; cdr3_nt: TGTGCAAGTCGCCGACTAGCAGATACGCAGTATTTT
clone_size: NA; d_call: NA; v_call: TRBV30; j_call: TRBJ1-1; cdr3_aa: CAWSVQGDAFF; cdr3_nt: TGTGCCTGGAGTGTACAGGGAGACGCTTTCTTT
clone_size: NA; d_call: NA; v_call: TRBV6-1; j_call: TRBJ2-7; cdr3_aa: CASRPPGVGEQYF; cdr3_nt: TGTGCCAGCAGGCCGCCGGGGGTAGGGGAGCAGTACTTC
clone_size: NA; d_call: TRBD1; v_call: TRBV7-9; j_call: TRBJ1-5; cdr3_aa: CASSLGGTGVNQPQHF; cdr3_nt: TGTGCCAGCAGCTTAGGGGGGACAGGGGTTAATCAGCCCCAGCATTTT
clone_size: NA; d_call: NA; v_call: TRBV5-1; j_call: TRBJ1-6; cdr3_aa: CASSLWQSDNSPLHF; cdr3_nt: TGCGCCAGCAGCTTATGGCAGAGCGATAATTCACCCCTCCACTTT
clone_size: NA; d_call: NA; v_call: TRBV5-1; j_call: TRBJ1-1; cdr3_aa: CASSPPGDTEAFF; cdr3_nt: TGCGCCAGCAGCCCTCCAGGGGACACTGAAGCTTTCTTT
clone_size: few; d_call: NA; v_call: TRBV5-1; j_call: TRBJ1-2; cdr3_aa: CASRGTGGDYGYTF; cdr3_nt: TGCGCCAGCAGGGGTACAGGTGGAGACTATGGCTACACCTTC
clone_size: NA; d_call: NA; v_call: TRBV12-2; j_call: TRBJ2-2; cdr3_aa: CASRLTTGAEDPGELFF; cdr3_nt: TGTGCAAGTCGCCTCACCACAGGGGCCGAGGATCCCGGGGAGCTGTTTTTT
clone_size: NA; d_call: TRBD1; v_call: TRBV5-3; j_call: TRBJ1-5; cdr3_aa: CARSFRQGYNQPQHF; cdr3_nt: TGTGCCAGAAGCTTCCGACAGGGCTACAATCAGCCCCAGCATTTT
clone_size: NA; d_call: NA; v_call: TRBV4-1; j_call: TRBJ1-2; cdr3_aa: CASSQRRTDGYTF; cdr3_nt: TGCGCCAGCAGCCAAAGGAGGACGGATGGCTACACCTTC
clone_size: medium-sized; d_call: TRBD1; v_call: TRBV6-1; j_call: TRBJ2-7; cdr3_aa: CASSEGDSSYEQYF; cdr3_nt: TGTGCCAGCAGTGAAGGGGACAGCTCCTACGAGCAGTACTTC
clone_size: NA; d_call: TRBD1; v_call: TRBV30; j_call: TRBJ1-2; cdr3_aa: CAWRRDRGHFGYTF; cdr3_nt: TGTGCCTGGAGGCGAGACAGGGGGCATTTTGGCTACACCTTC
clone_size: NA; d_call: TRBD1; v_call: TRBV7-9; j_call: TRBJ2-3; cdr3_aa: CASSLGDRGILSTNTQYF; cdr3_nt: TGTGCCAGCAGCTTAGGAGACAGGGGGATATTGAGCACAAATACGCAGTATTTT
clone_size: NA; d_call: TRBD1; v_call: TRBV7-2; j_call: TRBJ2-1; cdr3_aa: CASNRDRGYNEQFF; cdr3_nt: TGTGCCAGTAACCGGGACAGGGGTTACAATGAGCAGTTCTTC
clone_size: NA; d_call: TRBD1; v_call: TRBV18; j_call: TRBJ2-6; cdr3_aa: CATGQGGSGANVLTF; cdr3_nt: TGTGCCACCGGACAGGGGGGCTCTGGGGCCAACGTCCTGACTTTC
clone_size: NA; d_call: TRBD2; v_call: TRBV11-2; j_call: TRBJ2-3; cdr3_aa: CASSLTSGGPTDTQYF; cdr3_nt: TGTGCCAGCAGCTTGACTAGCGGGGGACCCACAGATACGCAGTATTTT
clone_size: NA; d_call: NA; v_call: TRBV20-1; j_call: TRBJ1-1; cdr3_aa: CSALQGTEAFF; cdr3_nt: TGCAGTGCTTTACAGGGAACTGAAGCTTTCTTT
clone_size: NA; d_call: NA; v_call: TRBV11-3; j_call: TRBJ2-2; cdr3_aa: CASSFPTGHQVSGELFF; cdr3_nt: TGTGCCAGCAGCTTCCCGACGGGACATCAAGTCTCCGGGGAGCTGTTTTTT
clone_size: NA; d_call: NA; v_call: TRBV19; j_call: TRBJ1-1; cdr3_aa: CASSIQIMNTEAFF; cdr3_nt: TGTGCCAGTAGTATACAGATCATGAACACTGAAGCTTTCTTT
clone_size: NA; d_call: NA; v_call: TRBV25-1; j_call: TRBJ1-2; cdr3_aa: CASSEQAGFYGYTF; cdr3_nt: TGTGCCAGCAGTGAACAGGCGGGTTTCTATGGCTACACCTTC
clone_size: once; d_call: NA; v_call: TRBV11-3; j_call: TRBJ2-3; cdr3_aa: CASVAGTDTQYF; cdr3_nt: TGTGCCAGCGTGGCGGGCACAGATACGCAGTATTTT